One T cell receptor (beta chain) is described in this entry. These data originate in a study of T cells in tumors and immune-related adverse events. Method: immunoSEQ multiplex PCR; TCRdb's copy keeps in-frame clones and lacks some. The profile shows approximately 8,100 clones, around 94% of them singletons. V dropped 4 bases and J dropped 4 bases, with 14 bases sitting between them. This CDR3 contains 15 residues. Germline CDR1 is SGHTA and CDR2 is FQGNSA. The sequences come from lymph node tissue, collected from a patient treated with anti-PD-1 therapy. The sequence came from a female donor with metastatic renal cell carcinoma. The chain employs TRBV7-2 and TRBJ1-3; D gene ambiguous. The CDR3 region is CASSSRTSGGNTIYF. CDR3 nucleotides: TGTGCCAGCAGCTCCCGTACCTCGGGGGGAAACACCATATATTTT.